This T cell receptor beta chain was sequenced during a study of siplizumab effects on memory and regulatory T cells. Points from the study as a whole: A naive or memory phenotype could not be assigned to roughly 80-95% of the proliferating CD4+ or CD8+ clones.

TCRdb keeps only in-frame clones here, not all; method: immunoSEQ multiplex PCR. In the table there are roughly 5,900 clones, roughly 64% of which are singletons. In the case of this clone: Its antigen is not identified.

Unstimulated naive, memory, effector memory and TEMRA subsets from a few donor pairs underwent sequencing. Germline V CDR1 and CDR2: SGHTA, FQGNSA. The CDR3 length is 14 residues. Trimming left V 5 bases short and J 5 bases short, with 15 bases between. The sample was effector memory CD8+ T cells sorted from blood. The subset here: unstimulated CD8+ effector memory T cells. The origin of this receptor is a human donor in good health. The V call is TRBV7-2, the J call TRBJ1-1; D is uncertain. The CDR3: CASSSGQRRTEAFF. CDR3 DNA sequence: TGTGCCAGCAGCAGCGGTCAGAGGAGGACTGAAGCTTTCTTT. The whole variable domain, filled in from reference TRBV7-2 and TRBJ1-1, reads GAGVSQSPSNKVTEKGKDVELRCDPISGHTALYWYRQSLGQGLEFLIYFQGNSAPDKSGLPSDRFSAERTGGSVSTLTIQRTQQEDSAVYLCASSSGQRRTEAFFGQGTRLTVV.